This is a list of T cell receptor beta chains from one sample in a study of shared clonotypes between healthy human individuals. Produced via immunoSEQ multiplex PCR; TCRdb's table is partial and in-frame only. The data show some 2.1 million clones, with about 95% seen just once and around 1.1% held by the top ten. Sequencing input: naive CD8+ T cells sorted from blood. These receptors originate from a man between 18 and 29 years old in good health. Each CDR3 is given with its conserved first and last residue. D genes are given only for firm matches. Not all rows give a size; the values are once, few, many and, for expanded clones, a class.

d_call,v_call,j_call,clone_size,cdr3_nt,cdr3_aa
TRBD2,TRBV6-6,TRBJ2-7,NA,TGTGCCAGCAGTTACACTGGACTAGATTATCCCCTCGAGCAGTACTTC,CASSYTGLDYPLEQYF
NA,TRBV4-1,TRBJ2-1,NA,TGCGCCAGCAGTCCAGGACTGGCCTCGGGAGAGCAGTTCTTC,CASSPGLASGEQFF
NA,TRBV6-5,TRBJ2-2,NA,TGTGCCAGCAGTTACTCTCCGGGTTCTGGCACCGGGGAGCTGTTTTTT,CASSYSPGSGTGELFF
NA,TRBV13,TRBJ1-1,NA,TGTGCCAGCAGCTTCACAGGCGATGGGAGGGCTTTCTTT,CASSFTGDGRAFF
TRBD1,TRBV27,TRBJ2-7,NA,TGTGCCAGCAGTCCTCGTGACAGGGGAGAATCCTACGAGCAGTACTTC,CASSPRDRGESYEQYF
NA,TRBV11-2,TRBJ1-1,NA,TGTGCCAGCAGCCCCCGGTCAGGTGGAGTCACTGAAGCTTTCTTT,CASSPRSGGVTEAFF
NA,TRBV7-9,TRBJ1-1,NA,TGTGCCAGCAGTCGAAATGTAGGTGTACCTGAAGCTTTCTTT,CASSRNVGVPEAFF
NA,TRBV13,TRBJ1-1,NA,TGTGCCAGCACTTGGGCCAAGACAGGGAACACTGAAGCTTTCTTT,CASTWAKTGNTEAFF
NA,TRBV12-2,TRBJ1-1,NA,TGTGCAAGTCGACGGACACAGTACACTGAAGCTTTCTTT,CASRRTQYTEAFF
NA,TRBV10-1,TRBJ1-2,NA,TGCGCCAGCAGCCCCGATATTGGGGACTTCTATGGCTACACCTTC,CASSPDIGDFYGYTF
TRBD2,TRBV10-3,TRBJ2-3,NA,TGTGCCATCAGTGATGAGCGGGGGGGAGAAACCGCAGATACGCAGTATTTT,CAISDERGGETADTQYF
NA,TRBV9,TRBJ1-4,NA,TGTGCCAGCAGCGTAGATGGCAGGGATGGCGAAAAACTGTTTTTT,CASSVDGRDGEKLFF
NA,TRBV9,TRBJ2-7,NA,TGTGCCAGCAGCGTAGTCGACAGTAACGAGCAGTACTTC,CASSVVDSNEQYF
NA,TRBV10-3,TRBJ1-1,NA,TGTGCCATCCAGCCAGGACGGATGAACACCGAAGCTTTCTTT,CAIQPGRMNTEAFF
NA,TRBV6-5,TRBJ2-7,once,TGTGCCAGCAGTTACGGCAGCCCCTACGAGCAGTACTTC,CASSYGSPYEQYF
TRBD1,TRBV5-1,TRBJ1-4,NA,TGCGCCAGCAGCTTGGCTCCGGGACAGGGACAACTACATGAAAAACTGTTTTTT,CASSLAPGQGQLHEKLFF
TRBD1,TRBV5-6,TRBJ1-3,NA,TGTGCCAGCAGCGAAGGGACAGGGGTCTACACCATATATTTT,CASSEGTGVYTIYF
NA,TRBV6-5,TRBJ1-6,NA,TGTGCCAGCAGTTACGACACGGGGCTAAGGATGCCCCTCCACTTT,CASSYDTGLRMPLHF
NA,TRBV6-6,TRBJ2-1,NA,TGTGCCAGCAGTTACTCACCTTCCTACAATGAGCAGTTCTTC,CASSYSPSYNEQFF
TRBD2,TRBV6-1,TRBJ2-1,NA,TGTGCCAGCAGCCCTTGGACGGGGGGCAATGAGCAGTTCTTC,CASSPWTGGNEQFF
NA,TRBV2,TRBJ2-7,NA,TGTGCCAGCAGCGAAGCTAGAGGGAACTCCTACGAGCAGTACTTC,CASSEARGNSYEQYF
NA,TRBV4-3,TRBJ1-1,NA,TGCGCCAGCAGCCAGATAAAAAGCGGGAACACTGAAGCTTTCTTT,CASSQIKSGNTEAFF
NA,TRBV2,TRBJ1-5,NA,TGTGCCAGCAGTGTAGGGAATCAGCCCCAGCATTTT,CASSVGNQPQHF
NA,TRBV5-4,TRBJ1-1,NA,TGTGCCAGCAGCCCGGGGGAAGGGGGGGCTTTCTTT,CASSPGEGGAFF